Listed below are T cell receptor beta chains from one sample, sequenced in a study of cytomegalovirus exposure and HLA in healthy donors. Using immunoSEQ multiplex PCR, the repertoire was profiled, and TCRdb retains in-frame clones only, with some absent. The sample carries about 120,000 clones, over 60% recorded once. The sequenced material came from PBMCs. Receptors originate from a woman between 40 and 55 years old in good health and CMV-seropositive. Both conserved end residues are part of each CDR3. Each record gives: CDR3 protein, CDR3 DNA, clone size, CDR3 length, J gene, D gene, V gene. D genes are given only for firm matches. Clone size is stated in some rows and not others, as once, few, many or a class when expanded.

cdr3_aa: CASRPPGQGVEQFF
cdr3_nt: TGTGCCAGCAGGCCTCCGGGACAGGGGGTAGAGCAGTTCTTC
clone_size: .
cdr3_length: 14
j_call: TRBJ2-1
d_call: TRBD1
v_call: TRBV2

cdr3_aa: CASSPRTDTQYF
cdr3_nt: TGTGCCAGCAGCCCTAGGACAGATACGCAGTATTTT
clone_size: .
cdr3_length: 12
j_call: TRBJ2-3
d_call: .
v_call: TRBV9

cdr3_aa: CASSFQGYEQYF
cdr3_nt: TGCGCCAGCAGCTTCCAGGGCTACGAGCAGTACTTC
clone_size: .
cdr3_length: 12
j_call: TRBJ2-7
d_call: .
v_call: TRBV5-1

cdr3_aa: CASSPRDRDEKLFF
cdr3_nt: TGTGCCAGCTCACCACGGGACAGGGATGAAAAACTGTTTTTT
clone_size: .
cdr3_length: 14
j_call: TRBJ1-4
d_call: TRBD1
v_call: TRBV18

cdr3_aa: CASSLGVTGNEQFF
cdr3_nt: TGTGCCAGCAGCTTAGGCGTCACGGGCAATGAGCAGTTCTTC
clone_size: .
cdr3_length: 14
j_call: TRBJ2-1
d_call: .
v_call: TRBV13

cdr3_aa: CASSTRTGQLNSPLHF
cdr3_nt: TGTGCCAGCAGCACCCGGACAGGGCAACTCAATTCACCCCTCCACTTT
clone_size: once
cdr3_length: 16
j_call: TRBJ1-6
d_call: TRBD1
v_call: TRBV7-2

cdr3_aa: CASSTKTGTTEAFF
cdr3_nt: TGCGCCAGCAGCACCAAGACAGGGACGACTGAAGCTTTCTTT
clone_size: .
cdr3_length: 14
j_call: TRBJ1-1
d_call: TRBD1
v_call: TRBV5-1

cdr3_aa: CASSYSGGGYGYTF
cdr3_nt: TGTGCCAGCAGTTACTCGGGGGGAGGCTATGGCTACACCTTC
clone_size: .
cdr3_length: 14
j_call: TRBJ1-2
d_call: .
v_call: TRBV6-5

cdr3_aa: CSVVGLAGETYEQYF
cdr3_nt: TGCAGCGTTGTAGGACTAGCGGGAGAAACCTACGAGCAGTACTTC
clone_size: .
cdr3_length: 15
j_call: TRBJ2-7
d_call: TRBD2
v_call: TRBV29-1

cdr3_aa: CASSTGTVNYGYTF
cdr3_nt: TGTGCCAGCAGCACGGGAACAGTTAACTATGGCTACACCTTC
clone_size: .
cdr3_length: 14
j_call: TRBJ1-2
d_call: .
v_call: TRBV6-6

cdr3_aa: CATSRDPSAQETQYF
cdr3_nt: TGTGCCACCAGCAGAGATCCTAGCGCCCAAGAGACCCAGTACTTC
clone_size: .
cdr3_length: 15
j_call: TRBJ2-5
d_call: .
v_call: TRBV15

cdr3_aa: CASSIQRTGAGYGYTF
cdr3_nt: TGTGCCAGTAGTATTCAGCGGACAGGGGCCGGGTATGGCTACACCTTC
clone_size: .
cdr3_length: 16
j_call: TRBJ1-2
d_call: TRBD1
v_call: TRBV19

cdr3_aa: CASSLRDSATNEKLFF
cdr3_nt: TGTGCCAGCAGCCTAAGGGACAGTGCAACTAATGAAAAACTGTTTTTT
clone_size: .
cdr3_length: 16
j_call: TRBJ1-4
d_call: TRBD1
v_call: TRBV13

cdr3_aa: CASSLGGAGGETQYF
cdr3_nt: TGTGCCAGCAGCTTAGGGGGCGCAGGGGGAGAGACCCAGTACTTC
clone_size: .
cdr3_length: 15
j_call: TRBJ2-5
d_call: TRBD1
v_call: TRBV7-6

cdr3_aa: CASSLHHEGGPTNYGYTF
cdr3_nt: TGTGCCAGCAGCTTACACCACGAGGGGGGGCCTACTAACTATGGCTACACCTTC
clone_size: .
cdr3_length: 18
j_call: TRBJ1-2
d_call: .
v_call: TRBV7-2

cdr3_aa: CASSLMSSYNSPLHF
cdr3_nt: TGTGCCAGCAGTTTAATGAGCTCCTATAATTCACCCCTCCACTTT
clone_size: .
cdr3_length: 15
j_call: TRBJ1-6
d_call: .
v_call: TRBV27